This T cell receptor beta chain was captured in a study of CD8 T cells in Susac syndrome. Reverse transcription used 0.5 to 1 ug RNA and random hexamers. TCRdb called the immunoSEQ multiplex PCR reads again in MiXCR, with one record for every CDR3 protein. The data hold about 90,000 distinct CDR3 sequences, with roughly 95% observed a single time. The germline V and J ends were trimmed by 1 base and 7 bases, with 17 bases remaining between them. Germline-derived CDR1 and CDR2 are LNHNV and YYDKDF (reference sequence). This CDR3 comprises 16 residues. This sequence originates from a human donor with Susac syndrome. The sample was CD8+ T cells from PBMCs. J is TRBJ2-1 and V is TRBV15; D possibly uses TRBD1 or TRBD2 (5 bases each). The chain's CDR3 is CATSRAPGGWPNEQFF. The CDR3 nucleotides read TGTGCCACCAGCAGAGCCCCTGGGGGTTGGCCGAATGAGCAGTTCTTC.